The 14 T cell receptor beta chains reported below all come from one sample, sequenced in a study of cytomegalovirus exposure and HLA in healthy donors. The PCR made use of 60 Vbeta and 13 Jbeta primers. Profiling relied on immunoSEQ multiplex PCR, and the TCRdb table lists in-frame clones only, not all of them. This sample yields some 110,000 clones, of which roughly four fifths are seen a single time; approximately 3.9% belongs to the top ten. Sequencing was carried out using PBMCs. These receptors came from a woman aged 45-59 years in good health and CMV-seropositive.

In the case of this clone: At one end, the junction sequence differs from germline, possibly due to a read error. The gene calls are TRBV13 and TRBJ2-7, with D maybe TRBD2 (6 bases). Germline V CDR1 and CDR2: PRHDT, FYEKMQ (reference sequence). The CDR3 consists of 15 residues. CDR3: CATSLGGNHRYEQYF. In nucleotides, the CDR3 is TGTGCCACCAGCTTAGGCGGGAACCATCGCTACGAGCAGTACTTC.

A few counts support this clone. The chain recombines TRBV28 with TRBJ2-3, with a possible D match to TRBD1 (6 bases). From germline, CDR1 is MDHEN and CDR2 SYDVKM. This CDR3 comprises 13 residues. V lost 2 bases and J 5 bases, leaving 8 bases between the germline ends. CDR3 bases: TGTGCCAGCAGTTTAAAGGGGGTAGATACGCAGTATTTT. Protein: CASSLKGVDTQYF.

The chain uses TRBV23-1 and TRBJ2-7, with D possibly being TRBD2 (5 bases). TRBV23-1 is known as an ORF, though its function is uncertain. The CDR3 extends over 16 amino acids. V dropped 7 bases and J dropped 3 bases, with 22 bases sitting between them. The CDR3 sequence: CASNTRRGKVVYEQYF. The CDR3 bases are TGCGCCAGCAATACTCGGAGAGGGAAAGTTGTCTACGAGCAGTACTTC.

CDR3 nucleotides: TGTGCCAGCAGCTCGGGACAGGGTGGGGAAAAACTGTTTTTT. Translation: CASSSGQGGEKLFF. The chain recombines TRBV7-9 with TRBJ1-4; 9 bases match TRBD1. The CDR3 contains 14 residues. Germline V gene sequence: CDR1 SEHNR, CDR2 FQNEAQ (reference sequence). After removal of 4 bases from V and 8 bases from J, the junction contained 5 bases not matched to a gene.

The count of this clone is one. This chain connects TRBV27 to TRBJ2-5, with 8 bases that match TRBD1. The CDR3 is 13 amino acids. Germline loops: CDR1 MNHEY, CDR2 SMNVEV (reference sequence). The trim removed 7 bases at V and 11 bases at J, leaving 12 bases unmatched. The CDR3 region is CASTYQGAGEQYF. DNA for the CDR3: TGTGCCAGCACCTACCAGGGGGCCGGGGAGCAGTACTTC.

This rearrangement joins TRBV7-9 to TRBJ2-1, with unresolved D. Germline V gene data show CDR1 as SEHNR and CDR2 as FQNEAQ (reference sequence). The CDR3 consists of 14 residues. Between the trimmed V and J ends, which lost 5 bases and 0 bases, there was a span of 8 bases. CDR3 sequence reads: CASSPMSSYNEQFF. CDR3 in DNA: TGTGCCAGCAGCCCCATGAGCTCCTACAATGAGCAGTTCTTC.

Note on this clone: Sequence at one end of the junction differs from germline and may be a read error. V is TRBV19 and J is TRBJ2-3; 8 bases align to TRBD1. Germline-derived CDR1 and CDR2 are LNHDA and SQIVND (reference sequence). The CDR3 runs 15 residues. In DNA form, the CDR3 reads TGTGCCAGTAGGATAGGACAGGGTTTCACAGATACGCAGTATTTT. The encoded protein is CASRIGQGFTDTQYF.

In this sample, this clone turned up a few times. The CDR3 loop reads CASSLSSGGETQYF. Here the CDR3 DNA reads TGTGCCAGCAGCTTATCGTCAGGGGGAGAGACCCAGTACTTC. This chain joins TRBV5-4 and TRBJ2-5; 7 bases map to TRBD1. Trimming took 2 bases from V and 4 from J; bases not matched to a gene: 5. The V gene's germline CDR1 is SGHNT and CDR2 YYREEE (reference sequence). CDR3 length equals 14 residues.

In DNA form, the CDR3 reads TGTGCCAGCAGTCCGAGGGGGGGACCTGGAAACACCATATATTTT. Translated, it gives CASSPRGGPGNTIYF. The V and J genes are TRBV28 and TRBJ1-3, with TRBD1 as a possible D gene (6 bases). CDR1 and CDR2 from the germline V gene are MDHEN and SYDVKM. V was pared by 5 bases and J by 2 bases, with 13 bases between. The CDR3 consists of 15 residues.

The chain couples TRBV11-2 to TRBJ1-6, with D unclear. The CDR3 is 14 residues long. V gave up 3 bases and J gave up 6 bases, with 9 bases separating them. The germline gives CDR1 SGHAT, CDR2 FQNNGV. This chain's CDR3 is CASSFGRSNSPLHF. The DNA for the CDR3 is TGTGCCAGCAGCTTCGGGAGAAGTAATTCACCCCTCCACTTT.

This chain connects TRBV5-5 to TRBJ2-4, with D possibly being TRBD2 (6 bases). CDR3 length: 17 residues. CDR1 is SGHKS, CDR2 YYEKEE, per germline (reference sequence). The V gene lost 0 bases and the J gene lost 0 bases, with 13 bases spanning the gap. The CDR3: CASSLDRRGLAKNIQYF. The CDR3 nucleotides read TGTGCCAGCAGCTTGGATCGGCGGGGACTAGCCAAAAACATTCAGTACTTC.

The sample holds one count of this clone. A read error may produce the germline difference seen at one junction end. The rearrangement links TRBV5-1 to TRBJ2-1; 9 bases match TRBD2. This CDR3 region has 14 residues. The V gene's germline CDR1 is SGHRS and CDR2 YFSETQ. CDR3 sequence: CASRTGTSSNGQFF. As DNA, the CDR3 is TGCGCCAGCAGAACCGGGACTAGCAGCAATGGGCAGTTCTTC.

The V gene is TRBV5-1, the J gene TRBJ2-1; D perhaps matches TRBD1 (8 bases). The length of the CDR3 is 15 residues. V was pared by 4 bases and J by 1 base, with 12 bases between. Germline V gene data show CDR1 as SGHRS and CDR2 as YFSETQ. CDR3 sequence (DNA): TGCGCCAGCAGCGGGGGGGACAGGTCCTACAATGAGCAGTTCTTC. Its translation: CASSGGDRSYNEQFF.

The chain uses TRBV29-1 and TRBJ2-5, with 7 bases identical to TRBD2. The CDR3 runs to 16 residues. Germline V gene sequence: CDR1 SQVTM, CDR2 ANQGSEA. CDR3 in amino acids: CSCSGVGGSYEETQYF. The DNA of the CDR3 is TGCAGTTGCTCCGGTGTGGGGGGGTCCTATGAAGAGACCCAGTACTTC.